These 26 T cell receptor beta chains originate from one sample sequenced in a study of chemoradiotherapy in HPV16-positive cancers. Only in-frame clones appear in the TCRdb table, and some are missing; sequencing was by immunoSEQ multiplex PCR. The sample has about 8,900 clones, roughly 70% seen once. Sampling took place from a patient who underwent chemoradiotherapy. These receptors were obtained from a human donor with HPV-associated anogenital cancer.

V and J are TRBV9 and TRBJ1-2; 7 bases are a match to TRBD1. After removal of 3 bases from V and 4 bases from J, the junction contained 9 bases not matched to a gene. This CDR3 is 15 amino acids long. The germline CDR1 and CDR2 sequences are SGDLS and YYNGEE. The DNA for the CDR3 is TGTGCCAGCAGCGCGCACGGAGGGGGCGCCTATGGCTACACCTTC. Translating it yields CASSAHGGGAYGYTF.

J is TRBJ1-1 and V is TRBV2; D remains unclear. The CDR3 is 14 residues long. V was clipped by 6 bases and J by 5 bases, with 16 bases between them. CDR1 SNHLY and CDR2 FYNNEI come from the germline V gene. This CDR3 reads CASRTPGGRTEAFF. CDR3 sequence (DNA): TGTGCCAGCAGGACCCCGGGAGGGAGGACTGAAGCTTTCTTT.

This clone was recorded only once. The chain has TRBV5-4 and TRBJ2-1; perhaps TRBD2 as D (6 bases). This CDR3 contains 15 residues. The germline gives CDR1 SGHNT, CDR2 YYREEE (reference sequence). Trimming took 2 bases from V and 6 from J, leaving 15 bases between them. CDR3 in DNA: TGTGCCAGCAGCTTCCTCGTCCGGGACTCCAATGAGCAGTTCTTC. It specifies CASSFLVRDSNEQFF.

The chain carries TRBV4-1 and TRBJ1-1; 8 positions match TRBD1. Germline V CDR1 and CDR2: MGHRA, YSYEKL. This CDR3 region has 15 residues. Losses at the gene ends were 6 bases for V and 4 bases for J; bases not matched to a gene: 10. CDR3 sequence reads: CASSQYRGESTEAFF. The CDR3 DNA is TGCGCCAGCAGTCAATACAGGGGGGAATCCACTGAAGCTTTCTTT.

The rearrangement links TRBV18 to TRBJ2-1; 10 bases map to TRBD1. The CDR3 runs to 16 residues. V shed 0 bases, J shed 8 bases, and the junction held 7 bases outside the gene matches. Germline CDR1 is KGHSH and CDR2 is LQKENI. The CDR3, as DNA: TGTGCCAGCTCACCACCGATGGGACAGGGGATCGATGAGCAGTTCTTC. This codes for CASSPPMGQGIDEQFF.

The DNA for the CDR3 is TGTGCCAGTAGTTCTTCGAGAGGGGAGACCCAGTACTTC. This codes for CASSSSRGETQYF. This chain links TRBV19 with TRBJ2-5; possibly TRBD2 for D (5 bases). The CDR3 contains 13 residues. CDR1 and CDR2 from the germline V gene are LNHDA and SQIVND (reference sequence). Trimming pared 5 bases from V and 5 bases from J, leaving 12 bases between.

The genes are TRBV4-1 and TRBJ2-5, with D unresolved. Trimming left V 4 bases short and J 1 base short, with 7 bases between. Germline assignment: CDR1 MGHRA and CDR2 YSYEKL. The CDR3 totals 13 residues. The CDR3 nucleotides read TGCGCCAGCAGCCTCGAACTCCAAGAGACCCAGTACTTC. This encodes CASSLELQETQYF.

In DNA form, the CDR3 reads TGTGCCAGCAGCTTCTACAGGGGTAAGCACACTGAAGCTTTCTTT. Its translation: CASSFYRGKHTEAFF. The rearrangement links TRBV5-8 to TRBJ1-1; 7 bases are a match to TRBD1. This CDR3 has 15 amino acids. Looked up from germline, CDR1 is SGHTS and CDR2 is YDEGEE. The ends lost 2 bases at V and 3 bases at J; junction bases unmatched: 7.

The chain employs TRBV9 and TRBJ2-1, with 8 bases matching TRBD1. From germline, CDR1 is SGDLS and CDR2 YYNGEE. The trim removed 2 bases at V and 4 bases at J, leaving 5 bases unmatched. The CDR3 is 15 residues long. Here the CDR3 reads CASSVGQDIYNEQFF. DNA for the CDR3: TGTGCCAGCAGCGTGGGACAGGACATTTACAATGAGCAGTTCTTC.

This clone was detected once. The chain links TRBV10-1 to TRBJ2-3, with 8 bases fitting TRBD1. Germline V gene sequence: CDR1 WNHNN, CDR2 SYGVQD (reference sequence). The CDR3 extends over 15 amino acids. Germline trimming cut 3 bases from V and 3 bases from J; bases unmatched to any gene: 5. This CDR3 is CASSDPGQGTDTQYF. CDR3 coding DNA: TGCGCCAGCAGTGATCCAGGACAGGGTACAGATACGCAGTATTTT.

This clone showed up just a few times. CDR3 protein: CASIMNTGTSSYEQYF. The CDR3 nucleotides are TGTGCCAGCATTATGAATACCGGGACGTCCTCCTACGAGCAGTACTTC. The chain combines TRBV21-1 with TRBJ2-7. TRBV21-1 is a documented pseudogene. The length of the CDR3 is 16 residues.

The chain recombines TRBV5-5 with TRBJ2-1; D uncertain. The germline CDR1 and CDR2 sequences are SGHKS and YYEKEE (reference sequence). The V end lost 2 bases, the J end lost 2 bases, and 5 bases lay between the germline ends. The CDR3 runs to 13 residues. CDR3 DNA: TGTGCCAGCAGCTTAACTACCTACAATGAGCAGTTCTTC. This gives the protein CASSLTTYNEQFF.

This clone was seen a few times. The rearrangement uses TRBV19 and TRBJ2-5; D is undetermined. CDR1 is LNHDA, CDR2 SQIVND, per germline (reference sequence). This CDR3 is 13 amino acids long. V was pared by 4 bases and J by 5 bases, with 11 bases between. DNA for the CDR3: TGTGCCAGTAGTAACCAATTGAGGGAGACCCAGTACTTC. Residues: CASSNQLRETQYF.

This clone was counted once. The CDR3 coding sequence is TGCGCCAGCAGTTTTGAGGGAACCACAGATACGCAGTATTTT. Translation gives CASSFEGTTDTQYF. The gene calls are TRBV4-1 and TRBJ2-3; possible D gene TRBD2, 5 bases. This CDR3 is 14 amino acids long. Germline CDR1 is MGHRA and CDR2 is YSYEKL. V lost 6 bases and J lost 2, with 12 bases in between.

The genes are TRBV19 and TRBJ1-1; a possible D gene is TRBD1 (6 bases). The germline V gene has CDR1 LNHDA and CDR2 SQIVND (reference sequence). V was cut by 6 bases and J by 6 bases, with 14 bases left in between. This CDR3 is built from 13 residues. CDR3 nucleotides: TGTGCCAGTAGGTCAGACAGGTTATCTGAAGCTTTCTTT. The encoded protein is CASRSDRLSEAFF.

The CDR3 sequence is CASSVPSAETQYF. The CDR3 nucleotides are TGTGCCAGCAGCGTACCTAGCGCGGAGACCCAGTACTTC. V is TRBV5-4 and J is TRBJ2-5; maybe TRBD2 (6 bases). This CDR3 has 13 amino acids. Germline V gene data show CDR1 as SGHNT and CDR2 as YYREEE (reference sequence). Trimming took 4 bases from V and 5 from J, leaving 12 bases between them. Complete variable domain (other parts from reference TRBV5-4 and TRBJ2-5): ETGVTQSPTHLIKTRGQQVTLRCSSQSGHNTVSWYQQALGQGPQFIFQYYREEENGRGNFPPRFSGLQFPNYSSELNVNALELDDSALYLCASSVPSAETQYFGPGTRLLVL.

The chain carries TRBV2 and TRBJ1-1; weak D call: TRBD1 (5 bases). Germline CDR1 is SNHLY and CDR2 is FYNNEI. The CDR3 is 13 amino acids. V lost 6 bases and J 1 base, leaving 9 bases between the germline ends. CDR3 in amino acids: CASSVDTNTEAFF. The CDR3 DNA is TGTGCCAGCAGCGTGGACACGAACACTGAAGCTTTCTTT.

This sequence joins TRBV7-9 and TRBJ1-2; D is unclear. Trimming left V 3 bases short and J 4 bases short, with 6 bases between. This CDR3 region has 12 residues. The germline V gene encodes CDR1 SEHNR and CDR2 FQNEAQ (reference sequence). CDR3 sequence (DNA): TGTGCCAGCAGCTTTGACTTCTATGGCTACACCTTC. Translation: CASSFDFYGYTF.

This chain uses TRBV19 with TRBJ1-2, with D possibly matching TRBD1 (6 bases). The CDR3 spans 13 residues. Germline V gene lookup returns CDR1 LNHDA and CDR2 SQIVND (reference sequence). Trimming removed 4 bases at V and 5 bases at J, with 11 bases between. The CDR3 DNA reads TGTGCCAGTAGTAAATTGGGACAATATGGCTACACCTTC. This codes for CASSKLGQYGYTF.

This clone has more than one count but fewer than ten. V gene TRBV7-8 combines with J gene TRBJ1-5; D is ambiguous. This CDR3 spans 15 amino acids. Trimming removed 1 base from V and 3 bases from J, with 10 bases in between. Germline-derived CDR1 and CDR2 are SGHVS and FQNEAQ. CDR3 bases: TGTGCCAGCAGCTTAGAGGCGGGGTTCAATCAGCCCCAGCATTTT. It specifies CASSLEAGFNQPQHF.

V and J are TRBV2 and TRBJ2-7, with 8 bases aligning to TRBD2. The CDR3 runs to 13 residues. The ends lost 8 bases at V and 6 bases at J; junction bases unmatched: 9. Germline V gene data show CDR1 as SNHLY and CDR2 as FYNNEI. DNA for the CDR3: TGTGCCAGCCAGGGACTAGTTAAAAGCGAGCAGTACTTC. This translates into CASQGLVKSEQYF.

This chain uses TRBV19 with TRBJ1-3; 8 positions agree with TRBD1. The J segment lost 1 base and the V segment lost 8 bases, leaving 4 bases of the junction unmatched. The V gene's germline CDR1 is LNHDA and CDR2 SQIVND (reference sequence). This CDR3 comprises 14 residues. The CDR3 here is CASEDRGSGNTIYF. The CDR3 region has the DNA TGTGCCAGTGAAGACAGGGGATCTGGAAACACCATATATTTT.

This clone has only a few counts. The CDR3 nucleotides read TGTGCCAGCAGTGAAAGCTGGGGAAGGTCCGAGCAGTACTTC. Translating it yields CASSESWGRSEQYF. The gene calls are TRBV6-1 and TRBJ2-7; no firm D call. The germline V gene encodes CDR1 MNHNS and CDR2 SASEGT. Trimming removed 2 bases from V and 6 bases from J, with 14 bases in between. CDR3 length equals 14 residues.

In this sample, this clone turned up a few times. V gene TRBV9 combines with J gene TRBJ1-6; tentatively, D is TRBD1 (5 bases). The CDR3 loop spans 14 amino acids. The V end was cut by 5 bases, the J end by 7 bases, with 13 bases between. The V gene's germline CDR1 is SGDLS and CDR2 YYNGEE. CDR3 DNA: TGTGCCAGCAGGTCAGGGACTTGGAATTCACCCCTCCACTTT. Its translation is CASRSGTWNSPLHF.

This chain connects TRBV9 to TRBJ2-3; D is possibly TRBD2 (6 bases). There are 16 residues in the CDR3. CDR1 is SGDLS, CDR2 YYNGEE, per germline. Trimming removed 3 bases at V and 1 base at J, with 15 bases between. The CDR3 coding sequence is TGTGCCAGCAGCGCCTGGGGGGACTTTGGCACAGATACGCAGTATTTT. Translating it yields CASSAWGDFGTDTQYF.

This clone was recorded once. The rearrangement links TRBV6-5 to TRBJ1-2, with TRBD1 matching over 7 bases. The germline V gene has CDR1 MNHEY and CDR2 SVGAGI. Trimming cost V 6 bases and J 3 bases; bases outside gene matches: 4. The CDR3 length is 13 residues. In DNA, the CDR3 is TGTGCCAGCAGCCTGGACAGGTACTATGGCTACACCTTC. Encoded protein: CASSLDRYYGYTF.